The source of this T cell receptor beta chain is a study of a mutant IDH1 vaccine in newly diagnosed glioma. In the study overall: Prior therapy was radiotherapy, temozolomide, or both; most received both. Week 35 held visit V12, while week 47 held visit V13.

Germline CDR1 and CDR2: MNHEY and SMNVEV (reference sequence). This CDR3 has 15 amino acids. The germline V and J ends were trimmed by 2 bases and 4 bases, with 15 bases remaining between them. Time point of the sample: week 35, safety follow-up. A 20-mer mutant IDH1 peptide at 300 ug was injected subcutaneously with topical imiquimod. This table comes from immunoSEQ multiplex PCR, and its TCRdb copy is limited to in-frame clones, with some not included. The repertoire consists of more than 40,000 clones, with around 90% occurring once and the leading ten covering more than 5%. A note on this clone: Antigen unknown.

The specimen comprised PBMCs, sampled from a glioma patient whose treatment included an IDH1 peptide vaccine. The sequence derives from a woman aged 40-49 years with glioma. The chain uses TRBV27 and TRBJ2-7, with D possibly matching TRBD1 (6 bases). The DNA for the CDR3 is TGTGCCAGCAGTTTAGGGGCAGCAGGGGCATACGAGCAGTACTTC. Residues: CASSLGAAGAYEQYF.